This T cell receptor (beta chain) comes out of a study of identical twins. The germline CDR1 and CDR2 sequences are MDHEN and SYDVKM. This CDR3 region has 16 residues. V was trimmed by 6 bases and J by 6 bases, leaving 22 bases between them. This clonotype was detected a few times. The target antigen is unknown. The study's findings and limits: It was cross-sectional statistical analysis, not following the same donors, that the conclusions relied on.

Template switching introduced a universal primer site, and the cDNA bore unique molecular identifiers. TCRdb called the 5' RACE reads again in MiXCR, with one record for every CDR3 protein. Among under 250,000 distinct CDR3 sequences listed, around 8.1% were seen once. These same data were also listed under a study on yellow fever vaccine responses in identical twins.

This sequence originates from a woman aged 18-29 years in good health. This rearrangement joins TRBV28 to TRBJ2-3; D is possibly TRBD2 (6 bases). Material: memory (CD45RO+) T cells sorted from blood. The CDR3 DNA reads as TGTGCCAGCAGCCCTAGGAGGGGCTCGCGCTCGGATACGCAGTATTTT. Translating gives CASSPRRGSRSDTQYF.